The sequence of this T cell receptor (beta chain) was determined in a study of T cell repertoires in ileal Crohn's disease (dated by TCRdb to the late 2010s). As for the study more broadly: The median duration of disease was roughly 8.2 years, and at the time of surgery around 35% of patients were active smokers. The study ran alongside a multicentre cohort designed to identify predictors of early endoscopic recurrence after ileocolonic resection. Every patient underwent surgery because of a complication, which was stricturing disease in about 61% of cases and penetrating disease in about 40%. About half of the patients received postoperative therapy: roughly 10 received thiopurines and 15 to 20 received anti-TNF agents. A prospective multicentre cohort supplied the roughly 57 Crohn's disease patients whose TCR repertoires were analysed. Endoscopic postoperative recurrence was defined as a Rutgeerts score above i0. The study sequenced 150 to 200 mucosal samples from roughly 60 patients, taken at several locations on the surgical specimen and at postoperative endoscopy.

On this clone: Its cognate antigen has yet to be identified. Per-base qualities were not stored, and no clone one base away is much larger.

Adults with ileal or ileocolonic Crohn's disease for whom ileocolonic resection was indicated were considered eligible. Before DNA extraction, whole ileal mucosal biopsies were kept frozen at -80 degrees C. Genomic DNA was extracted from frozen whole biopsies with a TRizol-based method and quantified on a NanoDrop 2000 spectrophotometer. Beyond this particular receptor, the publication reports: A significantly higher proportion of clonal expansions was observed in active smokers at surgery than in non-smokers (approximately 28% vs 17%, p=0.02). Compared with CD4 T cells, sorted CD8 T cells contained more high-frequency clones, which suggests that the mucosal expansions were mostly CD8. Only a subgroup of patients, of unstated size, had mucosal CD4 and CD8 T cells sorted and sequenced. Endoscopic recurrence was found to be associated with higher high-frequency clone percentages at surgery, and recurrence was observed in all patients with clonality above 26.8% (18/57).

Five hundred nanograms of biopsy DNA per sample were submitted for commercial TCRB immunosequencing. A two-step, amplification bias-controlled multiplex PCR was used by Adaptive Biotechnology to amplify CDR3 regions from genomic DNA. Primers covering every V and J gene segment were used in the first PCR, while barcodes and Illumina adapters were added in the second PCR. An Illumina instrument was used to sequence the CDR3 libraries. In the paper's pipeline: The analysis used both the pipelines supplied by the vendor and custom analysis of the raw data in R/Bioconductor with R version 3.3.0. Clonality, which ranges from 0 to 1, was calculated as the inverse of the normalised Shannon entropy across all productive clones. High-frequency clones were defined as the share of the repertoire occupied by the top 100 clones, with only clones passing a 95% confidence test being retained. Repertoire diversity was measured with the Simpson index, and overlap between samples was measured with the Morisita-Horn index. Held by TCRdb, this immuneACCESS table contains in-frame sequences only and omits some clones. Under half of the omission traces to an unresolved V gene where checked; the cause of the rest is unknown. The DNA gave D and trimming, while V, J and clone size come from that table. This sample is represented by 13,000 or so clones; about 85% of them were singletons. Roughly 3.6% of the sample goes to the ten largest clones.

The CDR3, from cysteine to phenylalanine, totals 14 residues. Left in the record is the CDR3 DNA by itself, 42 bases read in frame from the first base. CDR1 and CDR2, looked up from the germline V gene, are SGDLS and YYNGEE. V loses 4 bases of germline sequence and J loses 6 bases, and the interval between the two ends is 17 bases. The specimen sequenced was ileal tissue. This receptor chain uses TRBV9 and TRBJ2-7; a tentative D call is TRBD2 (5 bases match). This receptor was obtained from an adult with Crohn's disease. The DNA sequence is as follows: TGTGCCAGCAGCCCTAGCCGTCGGGTGAGCGAGCAGTACTTC. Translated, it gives CASSPSRRVSEQYF.